This TCR beta chain came from a study of OX40 agonist ivuxolimab in advanced cancers. Overall study: Six ivuxolimab dose levels, 0.01 to 10 mg/kg, were given intravenously every 2 weeks. Enrollees could have had prior anti-PD-1, anti-PD-L1 or anti-CTLA-4 therapy, which approximately 38% had received. Patients in dose escalation had liver, melanoma, kidney or head and neck cancers.

Repertoires were generated with immunoSEQ multiplex PCR, while TCRdb's copy carries only in-frame clones and drops some. The data hold just under 75,000 clones, with roughly 90% observed a single time. Sample: CD4+ or CD8+ T cells sorted from blood, taken in a trial of the OX40 agonist ivuxolimab. The receptor was derived from an adult with an advanced solid tumor such as melanoma, head and neck, liver or kidney cancer.

This CDR3 is CASRLSLGTDTQYF. The CDR3 DNA follows: TGTGCCAGCAGACTTTCTCTGGGAACAGATACGCAGTATTTT. V usage is TRBV5-5 and J usage is TRBJ2-3; D is uncertain. Germline loops: CDR1 SGHKS, CDR2 YYEKEE (reference sequence). V shed 5 bases and J shed 3 bases, with 13 bases lying between them. This CDR3 has 14 amino acids.